This record covers a single T cell receptor beta chain. This sample was included in a study of blood T cell repertoires in COVID-19. Study in general: PBMCs, B-cell-depleted T cells, or T cells were the source of the cDNA or gDNA that made up the material.

With 3 bases removed from V and 0 bases from J, the gap between germline ends came to 7 bases. Germline lookup yields CDR1 DFQATT and CDR2 SNEGSKA (reference sequence). There are 13 residues in the CDR3. Repertoires were generated with immunoSEQ multiplex PCR, while TCRdb's copy carries only in-frame clones and drops some. The sample holds about 310,000 clones; roughly 84% are singletons and the top ten take 1%. This TCR was sampled from a man between 45 and 60 years old with active or convalescent COVID-19. Sequencing used peripheral blood. The chain combines TRBV20-1 with TRBJ2-3; perhaps TRBD1 as D (6 bases). The CDR3 nucleotides are TGCAGTGCTAGTGGACAGAGCACAGATACGCAGTATTTT. This translates into CSASGQSTDTQYF.